The T cell receptor (beta chain) described here comes from a study of cytomegalovirus exposure and HLA in healthy donors. The CDR3 runs to 13 residues. Trimming removed 5 bases from V and 2 bases from J, with 9 bases in between. CDR1 and CDR2 from the germline V gene are LNHDA and SQIVND (reference sequence). 13 Jbeta primers and 60 Vbeta primers were used for the PCR. Using immunoSEQ multiplex PCR, the repertoire was profiled, and TCRdb retains in-frame clones only, with some absent. The table lists approximately 120,000 clones, over 70% of them singletons. This receptor was obtained from a man between 40 and 49 years old in good health and CMV-seropositive. The chain employs TRBV19 and TRBJ1-1; D is ambiguous. Material: PBMCs. The CDR3 sequence: CASSSGVNTEAFF. DNA of the CDR3: TGTGCCAGTAGTTCCGGGGTTAACACTGAAGCTTTCTTT. Combining the CDR3 with reference TRBV19 and TRBJ1-1 gives the whole variable domain DGGITQSPKYLFRKEGQNVTLSCEQNLNHDAMYWYRQDPGQGLRLIYYSQIVNDFQKGDIAEGYSVSREKKESFPLTVTSAQKNPTAFYLCASSSGVNTEAFFGQGTRLTVV.